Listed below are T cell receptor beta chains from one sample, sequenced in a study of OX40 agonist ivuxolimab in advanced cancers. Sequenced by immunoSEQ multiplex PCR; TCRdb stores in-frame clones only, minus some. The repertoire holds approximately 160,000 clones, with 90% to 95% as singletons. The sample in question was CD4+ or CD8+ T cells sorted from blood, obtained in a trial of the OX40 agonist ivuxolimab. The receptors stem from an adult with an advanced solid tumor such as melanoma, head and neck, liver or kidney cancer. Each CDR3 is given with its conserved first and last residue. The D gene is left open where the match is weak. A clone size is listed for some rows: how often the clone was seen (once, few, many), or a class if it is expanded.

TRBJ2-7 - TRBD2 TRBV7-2 TGTGCCAGCAGCTTGGATCTAGCGGGACGAGGCGAGCAGTACTTC CASSLDLAGRGEQYF
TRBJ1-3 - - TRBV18 TGTGCCAGCTCTTCCCCCGGGACAAAAATCGGAAACACCATATATTTT CASSSPGTKIGNTIYF
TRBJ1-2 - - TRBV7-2 TGTGCCAGCAGCTTTAGTCGTCTGGGGGGTGGCTACACCTTC CASSFSRLGGGYTF
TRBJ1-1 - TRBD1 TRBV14 TGTGCCAGCAGCCAAGGGGACAGGGCTGGAACTGAAGCTTTCTTT CASSQGDRAGTEAFF
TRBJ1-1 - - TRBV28 TGTGCCAGCAACTTAGGGGGTATCCACACTGAAGCTTTCTTT CASNLGGIHTEAFF
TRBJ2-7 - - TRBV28 TGTGCCAGCAGTTTAGCGGGTCGCGAGCAGTACTTC CASSLAGREQYF
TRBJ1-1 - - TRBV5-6 TGTGCCAGCAGCTTGGGGCTGAACACTGAAGCTTTCTTT CASSLGLNTEAFF
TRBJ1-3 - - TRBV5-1 TGCGCCAGCAGCCTGGGAGGGGATCCGTCACGGAACACCATATATTTT CASSLGGDPSRNTIYF
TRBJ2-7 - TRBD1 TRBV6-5 TGTGCCAGCTACGACAGGGGCTACGAGCAGTACTTC CASYDRGYEQYF
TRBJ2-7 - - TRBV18 TGTGCCAGCTCACCACCGGAGACAGGTCCGGGGTACGAGCAGTACTTC CASSPPETGPGYEQYF
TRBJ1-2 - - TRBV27 TGTGCCAGCGCTTCCGGGACGTTAGCAGGGGCTAACTATGGCTACACCTTC CASASGTLAGANYGYTF
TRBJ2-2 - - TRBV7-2 TGTGCCAGCACCATTAGGTCGGGGGTTCCAGGGGAGCTGTTTTTT CASTIRSGVPGELFF
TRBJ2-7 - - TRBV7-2 TGTGCCAGCAGCCCCAGGAGGGGCCCCTACGAGCAGTACTTC CASSPRRGPYEQYF
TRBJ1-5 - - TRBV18 TGTGCCAGCTCACCGGATCCGGGGGGTAATCAGCCCCAGCATTTT CASSPDPGGNQPQHF
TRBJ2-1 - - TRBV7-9 TGTGCCAGCAGCCCAGGGTATTATGAGCAGTTCTTC CASSPGYYEQFF
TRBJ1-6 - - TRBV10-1 TGCGCCAGCAGTTTCGGGGGGAGGGGTTCACCCCTCCACTTT CASSFGGRGSPLHF
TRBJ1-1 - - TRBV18 TGTGCCAGCTCACCTTCTCTTGACTGGACGGAACACACTGAAGCTTTCTTT CASSPSLDWTEHTEAFF
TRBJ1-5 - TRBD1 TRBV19 TGTGCCAGTAGTATCTCCGGACAGGGGATATGGCAGCCCCAGCATTTT CASSISGQGIWQPQHF
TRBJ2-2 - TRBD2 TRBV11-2 TGTGCCAGCAGCGACGCCGGGACTAGCTACACCGGGGAGCTGTTTTTT CASSDAGTSYTGELFF
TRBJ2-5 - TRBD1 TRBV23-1 TGCGCCAGCAGGGACAGGGAGGTTCAAGAGACCCAGTACTTC CASRDREVQETQYF
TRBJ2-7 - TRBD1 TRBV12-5 TGTGCTAGTGGTTGGGGGGACAGGAGGGAGCAGTACTTC CASGWGDRREQYF
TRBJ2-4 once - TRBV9 TGTGCCAGCAGCCCCCCAGGCTCCTCACTAGCCAAAAACATTCAGTACTTC CASSPPGSSLAKNIQYF
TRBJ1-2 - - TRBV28 TGTGCCAGCAGTTTTTCCTGGGCAGATCCAGCTAACTATGGCTACACCTTC CASSFSWADPANYGYTF
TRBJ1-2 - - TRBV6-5 TGTGCCAGCAGTTGGGGAGCAAGGGTGTCGGGTGGCTACACCTTC CASSWGARVSGGYTF
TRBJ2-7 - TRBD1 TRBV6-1 TGTGCCAGCAGTGAAGTAAACCCCGGGACAGGGTTCTACGAGCAGTACTTC CASSEVNPGTGFYEQYF
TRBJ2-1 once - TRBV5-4 TGTGCCAGCAGCTTAAGGCCGGGGGACTACAATGAGCAGTTCTTC CASSLRPGDYNEQFF
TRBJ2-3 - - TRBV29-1 TGCAGCGGACAGGTCACAGATACGCAGTATTTT CSGQVTDTQYF
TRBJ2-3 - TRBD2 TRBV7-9 TGTGCCAGCAGCAAAACCGGGACTAGCGGTAGCACAGATACGCAGTATTTT CASSKTGTSGSTDTQYF
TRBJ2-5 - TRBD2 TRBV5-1 TGCGCCAGCAGGCCCCTGGGGCAAGCGGGAGGTGGGGAGACCCAGTACTTC CASRPLGQAGGGETQYF
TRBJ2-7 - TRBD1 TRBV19 TGTGCCAGTAGTCTAAGGACAGGGGCGACCTACGAGCAGTACTTC CASSLRTGATYEQYF
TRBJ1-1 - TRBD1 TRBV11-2 TGTGCCAGCAGCCTCAGGAGACAGGGGGGGAGTACTGAAGCTTTCTTT CASSLRRQGGSTEAFF
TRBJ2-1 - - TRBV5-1 TGCGCCAGCAGCTTGGAGGGTGGCCCCACCGGTGGTAATGAGCAGTTCTTC CASSLEGGPTGGNEQFF
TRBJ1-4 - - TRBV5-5 TGTGCCAGCAGCTTGACGGTCCCAGCGATCGAAAAACTGTTTTTT CASSLTVPAIEKLFF
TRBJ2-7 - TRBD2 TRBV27 TGTGCCAGCAGGTCCTGGGGTAGCGGGCGAGGGGTGTACGAGCAGTACTTC CASRSWGSGRGVYEQYF
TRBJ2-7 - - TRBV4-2 TGTGCCAGCAGCCAAGTTGAGGCGGGAACCTACGAGCAGTACTTC CASSQVEAGTYEQYF
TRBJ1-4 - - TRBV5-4 TGTGCCAGCAGCCCAGGGCCGCGGACTAATGAAAAACTGTTTTTT CASSPGPRTNEKLFF
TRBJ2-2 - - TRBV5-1 TGCGCCAGCAGCCACCCAACAGGGTTGGTCACCGGGGAGCTGTTTTTT CASSHPTGLVTGELFF
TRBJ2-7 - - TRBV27 TGTGCCAGCGGCCCGACATTGAGGGACCAGTACTTC CASGPTLRDQYF
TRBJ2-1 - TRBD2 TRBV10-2 TGCGGCTCACAGTTCCCCACTAGCGGGGGATACAATGAGCAGTTCTTC CGSQFPTSGGYNEQFF
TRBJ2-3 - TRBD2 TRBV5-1 TGCGCCAGCAGCTACAGACTAGCGGGAGCCAGCACAGATACGCAGTATTTT CASSYRLAGASTDTQYF
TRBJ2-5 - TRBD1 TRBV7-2 TGTGCCAGCAGCTTATACAGGGGGCTAGAGACCCAGTACTTC CASSLYRGLETQYF
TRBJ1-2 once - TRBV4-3 TGCGCCAGCAGCCAAGCGGGCAGTAGGAGCTACACCTTC CASSQAGSRSYTF
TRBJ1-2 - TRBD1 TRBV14 TGTGCCAGCAGCCAAGGCGACAGGGTGAGAGGATATGGCTACACCTTC CASSQGDRVRGYGYTF
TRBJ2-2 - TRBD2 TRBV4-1 TGCGCCAGCAGCCAAGATCATCTAGCGGGGACGAACACCGGGGAGCTGTTTTTT CASSQDHLAGTNTGELFF
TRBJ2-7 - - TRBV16 TGTGCCAGCAGCCAATCCCTTCGCCTCTACGAGCAGTACTTC CASSQSLRLYEQYF
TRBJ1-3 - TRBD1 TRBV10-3 TGTGCCATCAGTAAGGACAGGGTGGGGACCTCTGGAAACACCATATATTTT CAISKDRVGTSGNTIYF
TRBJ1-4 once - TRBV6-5 TGTGCCAGCAGTTATCAGGGGATGAAAGAAAAACTGTTTTTT CASSYQGMKEKLFF
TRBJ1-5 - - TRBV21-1 TGTGCCAGCACCCCACGCATGGGACAGGGTAGATGGCCCCAGCATTTT CASTPRMGQGRWPQHF
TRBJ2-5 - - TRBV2 TGTGCCAGCAGTGACTCCTGGCTAGCTGGGGGGGAGACCCAGTACTTC CASSDSWLAGGETQYF
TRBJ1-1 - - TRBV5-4 TGTGCCAGCAGCCGCCTAGCTGGCGGGGGAACTGAAGCTTTCTTT CASSRLAGGGTEAFF
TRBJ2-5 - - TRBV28 TGTGCCAGCAGCCCAGGGGGGGTTCAAGAGACCCAGTACTTC CASSPGGVQETQYF
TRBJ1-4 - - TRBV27 TGTGCCAGCAGACAGACCTCCACTAATGAAAAACTGTTTTTT CASRQTSTNEKLFF
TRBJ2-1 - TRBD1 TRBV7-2 TGTGCCAGCAGCCTCTCGTTACAGGGGAGCAATGAGCAGTTCTTC CASSLSLQGSNEQFF
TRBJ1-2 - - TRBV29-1 TGCAGCGTTGAAGAATGGGCGAACTATGGCTACACCTTC CSVEEWANYGYTF